Included here is one T cell receptor (beta chain) sequence, with context. The data originate from a study of shared clonotypes between healthy human individuals. Method: immunoSEQ multiplex PCR; TCRdb's copy keeps in-frame clones and lacks some. The table lists under 650,000 clones, roughly 95% of them singletons. The V and J ends lost 1 base and 1 base respectively, with 10 bases between them. From germline, CDR1 is SGHVS and CDR2 FNYEAQ. The CDR3 covers 16 residues. The sequence was collected from a woman in her 30s in good health. Sequencing input: naive CD4+ T cells sorted from blood. Subset defined: CD45RA+ positively selected. The chain carries TRBV7-6 and TRBJ2-2; D is unresolved. This CDR3 is CASSLETRLNTGELFF. CDR3 sequence (DNA): TGTGCCAGCAGCTTAGAAACCAGATTGAACACCGGGGAGCTGTTTTTT.